A selection of T cell receptor beta chains follows, all from one sample in a study of T cells in Graves' hyperthyroidism and ophthalmopathy. From the multiplex PCR reads, TCRdb called clonotypes with MiXCR, one entry per CDR3 protein. The sample consists of 150,000 or so distinct CDR3 sequences, roughly 23% of them appearing once. The specimen sequenced was blood. The receptors come from a woman aged 50 to 65 with Graves' hyperthyroidism that later progressed to Graves' ophthalmopathy. CDR3s include the opening cysteine and the closing phenylalanine or tryptophan. The D gene is left open where the match is weak. Clone size is not always given. Where it is, it says once, few, many or a class for expanded clones.

d_call | clone_size | j_call | v_call | cdr3_nt | cdr3_aa
NA | NA | TRBJ2-7 | TRBV12-3/TRBV12-4 | TGTGCCAGCAGCCCGACGGCCGAAAAGCAGTACTTC | CASSPTAEKQYF
NA | NA | TRBJ1-2 | TRBV20-1 | TGCAGTGCGAATTACGGAAATTCTAACTATGGCTACACCTTC | CSANYGNSNYGYTF
NA | many | TRBJ2-7 | TRBV2 | TGTGCCAGCAGTGAGACGCCATTTGGGGGCGAGCAGTACTTC | CASSETPFGGEQYF
TRBD1 | NA | TRBJ2-5 | TRBV20-1 | TGCAGTGCTAGAGCGGGCAGGGGGTGGCAAGAGACCCAGTACTTC | CSARAGRGWQETQYF
TRBD1 | many | TRBJ2-1 | TRBV18 | TGTGCCAGCTGCCCGATCAGGGGGAATGAGCAGTTCTTC | CASCPIRGNEQFF
TRBD2 | many | TRBJ2-4 | TRBV28 | TGTGCCAGCGGAGGGACTAGCGGGAGGGGTAAAAACATTCAGTACTTC | CASGGTSGRGKNIQYF
NA | many | TRBJ2-7 | TRBV5-1 | TGCGCCAGCAGCTTGATGGTCCCACACGAGCAGTACTTC | CASSLMVPHEQYF
NA | medium-sized | TRBJ2-1 | TRBV12-3/TRBV12-4 | TGTGCCAGCAGTTTCACCAACAATGAGCAGTTCTTC | CASSFTNNEQFF
NA | NA | TRBJ2-6 | TRBV20-1 | TGCAGTGCTATAACTGGGGCCAACGTCCTGACTTTC | CSAITGANVLTF
NA | once | TRBJ2-7 | TRBV28 | TGTGCCAGCAGTTCTCAAATTCAGGTTTACGAGCAGTACTTC | CASSSQIQVYEQYF
NA | many | TRBJ1-1 | TRBV6-2/TRBV6-3 | TGTGCCAGCAGCACCCCGGGCATGAACACTGAAGCTTTCTTT | CASSTPGMNTEAFF
NA | many | TRBJ2-1 | TRBV2 | TGTGCCAGCAGTGAAGCGCAAGGACTTTACAATGAGCAGTTCTTC | CASSEAQGLYNEQFF
NA | NA | TRBJ1-3 | TRBV5-1 | TGCGCCAGCACCTCTGGAAACACCATATATTTT | CASTSGNTIYF
NA | many | TRBJ1-5 | TRBV18 | TGTGCCAGCTCACCGGGGACGTCTCTCTTGCAGCCCCAGCATTTT | CASSPGTSLLQPQHF
TRBD2 | few | TRBJ2-1 | TRBV4-2 | TGTGCCAGCAGCCAAGAAAAGGGACTAGCGGGACCGAATGAGCAGTTCTTC | CASSQEKGLAGPNEQFF
NA | NA | TRBJ2-5 | TRBV12-3/TRBV12-4 | TGTGCCAGCAGTAATCCGACCCTTACGTACCAAGAGACCCAGTACTTC | CASSNPTLTYQETQYF
NA | many | TRBJ1-1 | TRBV3-1 | TGTGCCAGCAGCCGGACCACACCGGGACAGAACACTGAAGCTTTCTTT | CASSRTTPGQNTEAFF
TRBD2 | many | TRBJ2-7 | TRBV7-6 | TGTGCCAGCAGCGCAGGGACTAGCGGCTACGAGCAGTACTTC | CASSAGTSGYEQYF
TRBD1 | many | TRBJ2-7 | TRBV27 | TGTGCCAGCTTATCCCGGGACAGGGTCAACGAGCAGTACTTC | CASLSRDRVNEQYF
NA | many | TRBJ1-1 | TRBV10-3 | TGTGCCATCAGTGGCGGCACTGAAGCTTTCTTT | CAISGGTEAFF
TRBD1 | NA | TRBJ1-1 | TRBV28 | TGTGCCAGCAGTCCTCCTCCGGGACAGGGAGGGACTGAAGCTTTCTTT | CASSPPPGQGGTEAFF
TRBD2 | NA | TRBJ2-1 | TRBV10-1 | TGCGCCAGCAGTGAATCGAGGTTCCGAGCGGGAGGTGCTGGTGAGCAGTTCTTC | CASSESRFRAGGAGEQFF
TRBD2 | once | TRBJ2-1 | TRBV12-3/TRBV12-4 | TGTGCCAGCAGTCCCCTCTGGCTGGCGGGGGATACTGAGCAGTTCTTC | CASSPLWLAGDTEQFF
TRBD2 | NA | TRBJ2-1 | TRBV20-1 | TGCAGTGCCCCCAGCGGGAGGGCCCCCAATGAGCAGTTCTTC | CSAPSGRAPNEQFF
NA | NA | TRBJ2-6 | TRBV12-3/TRBV12-4 | TGTGCCAGCAGTCCTAGGAGGGGCGGGGCTGGGGCCAACGTCCTGACTTTC | CASSPRRGGAGANVLTF
NA | once | TRBJ2-5 | TRBV9 | TGTGCCAGCAGCGTAGGCAGCGGGGAGACCCAGTACTTC | CASSVGSGETQYF
NA | NA | TRBJ2-5 | TRBV12-3/TRBV12-4 | TGTGCCAGCAGTTCACCATCAGAGACCCAGTACTTC | CASSSPSETQYF
TRBD2 | many | TRBJ2-1 | TRBV6-1 | TGTGCCAGCAGTGTGACTAGCGGGCGCAATGAGCAGTTCTTC | CASSVTSGRNEQFF
TRBD2 | many | TRBJ2-7 | TRBV5-1 | TGCGCCAGCAGCCGCTCCGGGCTAGCGGTTTACGAGCAGTACTTC | CASSRSGLAVYEQYF
TRBD2 | many | TRBJ2-5 | TRBV11-3 | TGTGCCAGCAGCTTAGGCGGACCTAGCGGGAGAGGGGAGACCCAGTACTTC | CASSLGGPSGRGETQYF
NA | many | TRBJ2-3 | TRBV28 | TGTGCCAGCAGCCGACAGGAGCCCACAGATACGCAGTATTTT | CASSRQEPTDTQYF
TRBD1 | many | TRBJ2-1 | TRBV20-1 | TGCAGTGCCCCCAGGCAGGGGGCAAATGAGCAGTTCTTC | CSAPRQGANEQFF
NA | NA | TRBJ2-7 | TRBV12-3/TRBV12-4 | TGTGCCAGCAGTTTAAGACAGCGGGAGCAGTACTTC | CASSLRQREQYF
TRBD1 | few | TRBJ1-6 | TRBV5-6 | TGTGCCAGCAGCTTGACAGGGGGTGGATCCTATAATTCACCCCTCCACTTT | CASSLTGGGSYNSPLHF
TRBD2 | NA | TRBJ2-2 | TRBV5-1 | TGCGCCAGCAGCCCCGGGACTAGCGTCACCGGGGAGCTGTTTTTT | CASSPGTSVTGELFF
NA | NA | TRBJ2-7 | TRBV10-2 | TGCGCCAGCAGTGAGTCGTCGGGGGTAGGGCGGTACGAGCAGTACTTC | CASSESSGVGRYEQYF
NA | many | TRBJ2-7 | TRBV6-1 | TGTGCCAGCGGGCTCTACGAGCAGTACTTC | CASGLYEQYF
TRBD1 | many | TRBJ1-5 | TRBV10-2 | TGCGCCAGCAGTGAGTCCTTACTCCCGACAGGGGTTGGTCAGCCCCAGCATTTT | CASSESLLPTGVGQPQHF
TRBD1 | few | TRBJ1-3 | TRBV19 | TGTGCCAGTAGTATGATACAGGGGGCGCTTGGAAACACCATATATTTT | CASSMIQGALGNTIYF
NA | many | TRBJ1-2 | TRBV3-1 | TGTGCCAGCAGCCAAGCCGTTCTACGGTATGGCTACACCTTC | CASSQAVLRYGYTF
NA | many | TRBJ1-1 | TRBV2 | TGTGCCAGCCGGGGGGTCCTTGAAGCTTTCTTT | CASRGVLEAFF
NA | many | TRBJ2-5 | TRBV3-1 | TGTGCCAGCAGTAAACGGACTGTTACAGAGACCCAGTACTTC | CASSKRTVTETQYF
NA | many | TRBJ2-7 | TRBV2 | TGTGCCAGCAGAGCACAGACCTACGAGCAGTACTTC | CASRAQTYEQYF
NA | NA | TRBJ2-7 | TRBV20-1 | TGCAGTGCTAGTACCCGGGGCTTACTTGCCTACGAGCAGTACTTC | CSASTRGLLAYEQYF
NA | few | TRBJ2-1 | TRBV20-1 | TGCAGTGCTACGCCCCGTTTAGGCTCCTACAATGAGCAGTTCTTC | CSATPRLGSYNEQFF
NA | NA | TRBJ2-3 | TRBV9 | TGTGCCAGCAGCGACCTCTGGGGAGATACGCAGTATTTT | CASSDLWGDTQYF
NA | NA | TRBJ2-6 | TRBV6-2/TRBV6-3 | TGTGCCAGCAACCCCAGGGACTCTGGGGCCAACGTCCTGACTTTC | CASNPRDSGANVLTF
TRBD1 | few | TRBJ1-2 | TRBV14 | TGTGCCAGCAGCCTCGGGACAGGGGGCGACTATGGCTACACCTTC | CASSLGTGGDYGYTF
NA | many | TRBJ1-2 | TRBV29-1 | TGCAGCGCCTACCAGCAATATGGCTACACCTTC | CSAYQQYGYTF
TRBD2 | many | TRBJ2-3 | TRBV6-1 | TGTGCCAGCGCGGGGGTTAGCGGGAGGGCAATTGTGACAGATACGCAGTATTTT | CASAGVSGRAIVTDTQYF
TRBD1 | many | TRBJ2-7 | TRBV20-1 | TGCAGTGCTTTATCCGGGACAGGGATTTCCCACGAGCAGTACTTC | CSALSGTGISHEQYF
NA | many | TRBJ2-1 | TRBV11-2 | TGTGCCAGCAGCCAGTCAAATGAGCAGTTCTTC | CASSQSNEQFF
NA | NA | TRBJ1-5 | TRBV6-1 | TGTGCCAGCACCCTCCTAGGCGGTCCTCAGCCCCAGCATTTT | CASTLLGGPQPQHF
NA | NA | TRBJ1-2 | TRBV4-1 | TGCGCCAGCAGCCAAGAGTGGGGAGGGACAAGGTGGTACTATGGCTACACCTTC | CASSQEWGGTRWYYGYTF
TRBD2 | NA | TRBJ2-5 | TRBV19 | TGTGCCAGTAGTGAGGCGGGAGGCTTCCGAGAGACCCAGTACTTC | CASSEAGGFRETQYF
TRBD1 | NA | TRBJ2-3 | TRBV12-5 | TGTGCTAGTGGGGGGACAGAACCCAGCACAGATACGCAGTATTTT | CASGGTEPSTDTQYF
NA | NA | TRBJ1-2 | TRBV5-4 | TGTGCCAGCAGTAAGGGAGAACTTAACTATGGCTACACCTTC | CASSKGELNYGYTF